This T cell receptor beta chain was observed in a study of blood T cell repertoires in COVID-19. Looking at the study overall: The cDNA or gDNA used as material had been derived from T cells, B-cell-depleted T cells, or PBMCs.

This clone was detected many times. Per the original data handling: It was from reference gene primer amplification that nucleated cell counts were estimated. The protocol was immunoSEQ multiplex PCR, while the TCRdb copy is restricted to in-frame clones and leaves out a portion. Clone size and the V and J calls come from that table; the DNA yielded D and trimming. The sample has about 130,000 clones; 75% to 85% are singletons. This CDR3 has 13 residues. Trimming left V 8 bases short and J 8 bases short, with 18 bases between. Germline values: CDR1 SGHTA, CDR2 FQGNSA. The clonotype was recovered from a man aged 40-49 years with active or convalescent COVID-19. The specimen was peripheral blood. This chain uses TRBV7-2 with TRBJ1-2; possible D gene TRBD1, 6 bases. CDR3 amino acids: CASSLRQGPGYTF. In nucleotides, the CDR3 is TGTGCCAGCTCCCTCCGTCAGGGGCCAGGCTACACCTTC.